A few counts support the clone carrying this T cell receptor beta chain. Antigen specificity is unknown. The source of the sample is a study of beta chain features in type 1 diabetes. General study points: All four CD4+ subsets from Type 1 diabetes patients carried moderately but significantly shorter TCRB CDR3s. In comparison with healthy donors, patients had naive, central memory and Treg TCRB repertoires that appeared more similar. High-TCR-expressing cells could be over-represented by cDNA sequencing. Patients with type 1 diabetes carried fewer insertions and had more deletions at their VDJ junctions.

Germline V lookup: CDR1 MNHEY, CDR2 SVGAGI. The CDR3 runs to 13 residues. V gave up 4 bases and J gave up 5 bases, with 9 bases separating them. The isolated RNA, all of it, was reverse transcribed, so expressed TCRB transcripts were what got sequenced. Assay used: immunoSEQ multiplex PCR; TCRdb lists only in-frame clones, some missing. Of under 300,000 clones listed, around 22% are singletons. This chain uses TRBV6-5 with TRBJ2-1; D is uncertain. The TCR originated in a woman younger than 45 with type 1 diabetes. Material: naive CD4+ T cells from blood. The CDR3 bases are TGTGCCAGCAGTTTCAGACACCACAATGAGCAGTTCTTC. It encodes CASSFRHHNEQFF.